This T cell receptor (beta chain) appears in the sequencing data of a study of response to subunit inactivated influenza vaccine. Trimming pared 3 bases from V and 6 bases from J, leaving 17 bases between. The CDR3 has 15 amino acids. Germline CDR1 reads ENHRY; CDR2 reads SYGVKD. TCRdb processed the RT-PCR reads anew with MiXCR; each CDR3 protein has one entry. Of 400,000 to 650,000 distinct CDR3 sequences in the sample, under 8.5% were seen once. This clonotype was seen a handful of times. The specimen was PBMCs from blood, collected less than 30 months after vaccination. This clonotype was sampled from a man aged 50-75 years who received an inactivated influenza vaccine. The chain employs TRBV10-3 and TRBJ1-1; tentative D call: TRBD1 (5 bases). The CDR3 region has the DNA TGTGCCATCAGTGAACGTCCCGGGACGGGTTCTGAAGCTTTCTTT. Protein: CAISERPGTGSEAFF.